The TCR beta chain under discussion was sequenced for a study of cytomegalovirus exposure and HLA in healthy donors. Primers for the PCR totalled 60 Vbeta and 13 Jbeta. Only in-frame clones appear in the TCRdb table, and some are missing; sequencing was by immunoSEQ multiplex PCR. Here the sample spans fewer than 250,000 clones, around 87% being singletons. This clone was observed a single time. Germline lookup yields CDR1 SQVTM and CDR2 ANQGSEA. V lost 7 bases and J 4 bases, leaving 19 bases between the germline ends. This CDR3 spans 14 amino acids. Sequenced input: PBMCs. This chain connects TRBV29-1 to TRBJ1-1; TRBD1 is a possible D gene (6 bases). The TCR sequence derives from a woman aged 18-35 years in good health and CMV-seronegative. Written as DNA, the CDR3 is TGCAGCGGAGGCAGGGGACCCGAGGGCACTGAAGCTTTCTTT. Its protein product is CSGGRGPEGTEAFF.